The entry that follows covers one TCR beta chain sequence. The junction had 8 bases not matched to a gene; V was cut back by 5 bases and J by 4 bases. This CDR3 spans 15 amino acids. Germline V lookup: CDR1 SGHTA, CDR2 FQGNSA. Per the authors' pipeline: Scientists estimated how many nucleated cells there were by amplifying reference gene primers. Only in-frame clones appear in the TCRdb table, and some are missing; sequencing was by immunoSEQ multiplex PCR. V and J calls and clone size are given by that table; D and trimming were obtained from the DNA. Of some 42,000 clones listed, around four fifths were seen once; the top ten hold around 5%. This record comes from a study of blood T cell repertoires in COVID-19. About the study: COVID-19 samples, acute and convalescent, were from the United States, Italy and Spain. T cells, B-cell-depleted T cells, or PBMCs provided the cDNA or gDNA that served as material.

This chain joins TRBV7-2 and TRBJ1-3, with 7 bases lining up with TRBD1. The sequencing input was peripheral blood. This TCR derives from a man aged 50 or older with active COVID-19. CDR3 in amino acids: CASSPGQGGGNTIYF. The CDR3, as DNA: TGTGCCAGCAGCCCAGGCCAGGGGGGCGGAAACACCATATATTTT.